Presented here are 25 T cell receptor beta chains from one specimen sequenced in a study of cytomegalovirus exposure and HLA in healthy donors. A multiplex PCR was run with 60 Vbeta primers and 13 Jbeta primers. The data were produced by immunoSEQ multiplex PCR, yet TCRdb's version contains in-frame clones alone and is incomplete. Seen in this sample are about 140,000 clones; the ten most common clones hold about 2%. The sample consisted of PBMCs. The receptors stem from a woman aged 18-35 years in good health and CMV-seronegative.

The V call is TRBV4-2, the J call TRBJ1-1; 7 nucleotides match TRBD1. Germline trimming cut 1 base from V and 3 bases from J; bases unmatched to any gene: 8. The V gene's germline CDR1 is LGHNA and CDR2 YNFKEQ. The CDR3 spans 16 residues. CDR3 in DNA: TGTGCCAGCAGCCAAGGCTCACAGGGGCGAGACACTGAAGCTTTCTTT. The encoded protein is CASSQGSQGRDTEAFF.

The chain recombines TRBV30 with TRBJ1-1, with D possibly matching TRBD1 (6 bases). The CDR3 has 17 amino acids. Trimming removed 2 bases from V and 3 bases from J, with 22 bases in between. Germline CDR1 is GTSNPN and CDR2 is SVGIG (reference sequence). The CDR3 DNA sequence: TGTGCCTGGAGTTACCCCAACAGGGTTAAGGGCGACACTGAAGCTTTCTTT. This sequence encodes CAWSYPNRVKGDTEAFF.

The CDR3: CASSLRTGGSGKLFF. The CDR3 DNA follows: TGTGCCAGCAGCCTACGGACAGGGGGAAGTGGAAAACTGTTTTTT. This chain connects TRBV5-8 to TRBJ1-4, with 10 bases aligning to TRBD1. Germline V gene sequence: CDR1 SGHTS, CDR2 YDEGEE. The junction had 10 bases not matched to a gene; V was cut back by 4 bases and J by 10 bases. The CDR3 spans 15 residues.

The J gene is TRBJ2-3, the V gene TRBV6-4, with TRBD1 matching 10 bases. Per the germline V gene, CDR1 is MRHNA and CDR2 is SNTAGT. V was pared by 5 bases and J by 0 bases, with 5 bases of the junction left unmatched. The CDR3 totals 16 residues. CDR3 DNA: TGTGCCAGCAGTTTGCGACAGGGGGCCAGCACAGATACGCAGTATTTT. Translating it yields CASSLRQGASTDTQYF.

V and J are TRBV6-1 and TRBJ2-2, with 9 positions matching TRBD2. Germline V CDR1 and CDR2: MNHNS, SASEGT. The CDR3 is 14 residues long. J gave up 4 bases and V 7 bases, and 4 bases lay outside the gene matches. Here the CDR3 DNA reads TGTGCCAGCACGAGGACTAGCGTCACCGGGGAGCTGTTTTTT. Its protein product is CASTRTSVTGELFF.

The rearrangement links TRBV10-3 to TRBJ2-5; 10 bases line up with TRBD2. This CDR3 has 14 residues. V shed 4 bases, J shed 4 bases, and the junction held 3 bases outside the gene matches. Germline lookup yields CDR1 ENHRY and CDR2 SYGVKD. In DNA form, the CDR3 reads TGTGCCATCAGTGGTAGCGGGAGGCCAGAGACCCAGTACTTC. This encodes CAISGSGRPETQYF.

The CDR3 nucleotides read TGTGCCAGCAGCGACAGGGGGGTGGATTCACCCCTCCACTTT. Its protein product is CASSDRGVDSPLHF. The chain uses TRBV6-6 and TRBJ1-6; 9 bases align to TRBD1. In germline, CDR1 is MNHNY, CDR2 SVGAGI (reference sequence). Unmatched junction bases numbered 5, after V lost 6 bases and J lost 8 bases. The length of the CDR3 is 14 residues.

As to this clone: Germline and junction disagree at one end, which may indicate a read error. Distinct nucleotide sequences in the sample also encode this CDR3. The rearrangement links TRBV28 to TRBJ2-5, with D tentatively TRBD2 (6 bases). CDR3 length: 15 amino acids. Germline assignment: CDR1 MDHEN and CDR2 SYDVKM. The CDR3 loop reads CASSFLADAGETQYF. CDR3 sequence (DNA): TGCGCCAGCAGTTTTTTAGCGGATGCGGGAGAGACCCAGTACTTC.

This chain links TRBV5-5 with TRBJ2-3; 7 nucleotides line up with TRBD2. The CDR3 consists of 14 residues. Trimming took 4 bases from V and 5 from J; bases not matched to a gene: 7. Germline-derived CDR1 and CDR2 are SGHKS and YYEKEE (reference sequence). CDR3 in amino acids: CASSGGTIRDTQYF. The CDR3 bases are TGTGCCAGCAGCGGGGGGACTATCAGAGATACGCAGTATTTT.

The chain carries TRBV19 and TRBJ2-7; TRBD2 matches 8 bases. The V gene end was trimmed by 8 bases and the J gene end by 4 bases; junction bases not matched to a gene: 16. The CDR3 has 16 residues. CDR1 LNHDA and CDR2 SQIVND come from the germline V gene (reference sequence). Written as DNA, the CDR3 is TGTGCCAGTGGGGATACGTTACTAGCGGAAATGTACGAGCAGTACTTC. Translation gives CASGDTLLAEMYEQYF.

The rearrangement uses TRBV5-4 and TRBJ2-7; 9 bases match TRBD1. From germline, CDR1 is SGHNT and CDR2 YYREEE (reference sequence). Trimming cost V 5 bases and J 4 bases; bases outside gene matches: 10. The CDR3 consists of 15 residues. CDR3 protein: CASSTKTGGTYEQYF. CDR3 bases: TGTGCCAGCAGTACGAAGACAGGGGGGACGTACGAGCAGTACTTC.

The chain has TRBV27 and TRBJ1-2; D possibly corresponds to TRBD1 (5 bases). The CDR3 is made up of 13 amino acids. Per germline, CDR1 MNHEY and CDR2 SMNVEV (reference sequence). V was trimmed by 1 base and J by 8 bases, leaving 11 bases between them. The CDR3 loop reads CASSLLGDSGYTF. CDR3 nucleotides: TGTGCCAGCAGTTTATTAGGGGATTCAGGCTACACCTTC.

The chain uses TRBV19 and TRBJ1-1, with D tentatively TRBD1 (6 bases). The germline V gene encodes CDR1 LNHDA and CDR2 SQIVND (reference sequence). This CDR3 contains 18 residues. Trimming took 2 bases from V and 1 from J, leaving 20 bases between them. CDR3 DNA sequence: TGTGCCAGTAGTATATTTCGCGGGGGCCCTCCACGGAACACTGAAGCTTTCTTT. It is translated as CASSIFRGGPPRNTEAFF.

The rearrangement links TRBV19 to TRBJ2-1, with 12 bases matching TRBD2. Losses at the gene ends were 9 bases for V and 4 bases for J; bases not matched to a gene: 7. This CDR3 contains 15 residues. From germline, CDR1 is LNHDA and CDR2 SQIVND (reference sequence). In DNA, the CDR3 is TGTGCCAGCACTGAACTAGCGGGAGGATACAATGAGCAGTTCTTC. This sequence encodes CASTELAGGYNEQFF. Supplemented by reference TRBV19 and TRBJ2-1, the full variable domain reads DGGITQSPKYLFRKEGQNVTLSCEQNLNHDAMYWYRQDPGQGLRLIYYSQIVNDFQKGDIAEGYSVSREKKESFPLTVTSAQKNPTAFYLCASTELAGGYNEQFFGPGTRLTVL.

V is TRBV18 and J is TRBJ1-1; tentatively, D is TRBD1 (6 bases). From germline, CDR1 is KGHSH and CDR2 LQKENI. This CDR3 region has 16 residues. The ends were cut back, 2 bases at V and 0 bases at J, with 13 bases in the middle. For the CDR3, the DNA is TGTGCCAGCTCACCATTCCCGGGACACTTGAACACTGAAGCTTTCTTT. Its protein is CASSPFPGHLNTEAFF.

The chain recombines TRBV6-5 with TRBJ1-2; D gene unclear. Germline loops: CDR1 MNHEY, CDR2 SVGAGI. The CDR3 is 11 residues long. CDR3 region: CATTGNNGYTF. The CDR3 DNA is TGTGCGACCACGGGGAACAATGGCTACACCTTC.

This sequence joins TRBV13 and TRBJ2-3, with 8 bases lining up with TRBD2. The CDR3 loop spans 15 amino acids. Germline CDR1 is PRHDT and CDR2 is FYEKMQ (reference sequence). V gave up 4 bases and J gave up 8 bases; unmatched junction bases: 11. The CDR3 loop reads CASSWDPSREGTQYF. CDR3 bases: TGTGCCAGCAGCTGGGACCCGTCACGGGAGGGTACGCAGTATTTT.

This rearrangement joins TRBV12-5 to TRBJ2-5; 9 positions match TRBD1. This CDR3 is built from 15 residues. Germline V lookup: CDR1 LGHNT, CDR2 FRNRAP. The ends lost 6 bases at V and 5 bases at J; junction bases unmatched: 10. The CDR3: CASGPGQGYGETQYF. CDR3 nucleotide sequence: TGTGCTAGTGGCCCGGGACAGGGATATGGGGAGACCCAGTACTTC.

The rearrangement joins TRBV7-6 to TRBJ2-1, with 7 bases lining up with TRBD2. This CDR3 is 14 amino acids long. In germline, CDR1 is SGHVS, CDR2 FNYEAQ. The V gene end was trimmed by 1 base and the J gene end by 4 bases; junction bases not matched to a gene: 1. The CDR3 nucleotides are TGTGCCAGCAGCTTAGGGGGGGGGTACAATGAGCAGTTCTTC. The encoded protein is CASSLGGGYNEQFF.

The gene calls are TRBV27 and TRBJ2-1; TRBD2 matches at 9 bases. The CDR3 has 17 amino acids. Germline V gene data show CDR1 as MNHEY and CDR2 as SMNVEV (reference sequence). Trimming cost V 7 bases and J 2 bases; bases outside gene matches: 12. The chain's CDR3 is CASTHLRASGTYNEQFF. CDR3 nucleotide sequence: TGTGCCAGCACCCACCTCCGGGCTAGCGGGACCTACAATGAGCAGTTCTTC.

The chain is built from TRBV10-1 and TRBJ2-1; D may be TRBD2 (7 bases). The CDR3 runs to 15 residues. Trimming removed 4 bases from V and 3 bases from J, with 13 bases in between. Germline V gene data show CDR1 as WNHNN and CDR2 as SYGVQD (reference sequence). CDR3 region: CASSGGGQGYNEQFF. CDR3 coding DNA: TGCGCCAGCAGTGGGGGGGGGCAAGGCTACAATGAGCAGTTCTTC.

This chain joins TRBV10-2 and TRBJ2-5; possible D gene TRBD1, 5 bases. The CDR3 is made up of 11 amino acids. The V end lost 4 bases, the J end lost 7 bases, and 7 bases lay between the germline ends. Germline CDR1 is WSHSY and CDR2 is SAAADI. Here the CDR3 DNA reads TGCGCCAGCAGTGGAAGGGGGACCCAGTACTTC. This encodes CASSGRGTQYF.

The chain couples TRBV5-4 to TRBJ2-5; 9 bases agree with TRBD2. The CDR3 totals 14 residues. The germline V gene has CDR1 SGHNT and CDR2 YYREEE (reference sequence). J was trimmed by 5 bases and V by 4 bases; bases with no gene match: 6. CDR3 amino acids: CASSPSGMGETQYF. CDR3 nucleotide sequence: TGTGCCAGCAGCCCTAGCGGGATGGGCGAGACCCAGTACTTC.

The V gene is TRBV6-5, the J gene TRBJ1-5; the match to TRBD1 covers 8 bases. V lost 4 bases, J lost 7 bases, and 6 bases stayed unmatched. There are 14 residues in the CDR3. Germline V gene sequence: CDR1 MNHEY, CDR2 SVGAGI. The DNA of the CDR3 is TGTGCCAGCAGTTTTCAGGGGGCGGGACAGCCCCAGCATTTT. Amino acid sequence: CASSFQGAGQPQHF.

The chain recombines TRBV7-3 with TRBJ2-2; 10 positions agree with TRBD2. This CDR3 region has 16 residues. V lost 2 bases, J lost 7 bases, and 7 bases stayed unmatched. Looked up from germline, CDR1 is SGHTA and CDR2 is FQGTGA. The CDR3 region is CASSLVTSGMVGELFF. The CDR3, as DNA: TGTGCCAGCAGCTTAGTCACTAGCGGGATGGTCGGGGAGCTGTTTTTT.